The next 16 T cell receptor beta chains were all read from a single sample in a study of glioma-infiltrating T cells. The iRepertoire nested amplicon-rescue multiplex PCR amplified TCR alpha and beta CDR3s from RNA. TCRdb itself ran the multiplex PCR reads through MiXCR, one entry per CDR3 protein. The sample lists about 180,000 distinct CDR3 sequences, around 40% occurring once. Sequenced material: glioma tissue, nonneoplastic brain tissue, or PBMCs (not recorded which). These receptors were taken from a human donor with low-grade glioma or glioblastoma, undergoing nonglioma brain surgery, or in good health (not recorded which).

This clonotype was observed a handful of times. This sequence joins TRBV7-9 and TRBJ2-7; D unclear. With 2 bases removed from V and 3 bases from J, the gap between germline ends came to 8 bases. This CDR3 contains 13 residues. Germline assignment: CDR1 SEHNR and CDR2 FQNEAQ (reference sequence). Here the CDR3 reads CASSLSDRYEQYF. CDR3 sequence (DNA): TGTGCCAGCAGCTTAAGCGATCGCTACGAGCAGTACTTC.

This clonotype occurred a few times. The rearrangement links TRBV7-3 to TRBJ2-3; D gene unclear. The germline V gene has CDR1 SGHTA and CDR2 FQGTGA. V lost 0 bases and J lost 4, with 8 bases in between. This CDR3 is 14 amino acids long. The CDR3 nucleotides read TGTGCCAGCAGCTTAACCTCAGCGCCAGATACGCAGTATTTT. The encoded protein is CASSLTSAPDTQYF. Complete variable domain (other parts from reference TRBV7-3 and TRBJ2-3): GAGVSQTPSNKVTEKGKYVELRCDPISGHTALYWYRQSLGQGPEFLIYFQGTGAADDSGLPNDRFFAVRPEGSVSTLKIQRTERGDSAVYLCASSLTSAPDTQYFGPGTRLTVL.

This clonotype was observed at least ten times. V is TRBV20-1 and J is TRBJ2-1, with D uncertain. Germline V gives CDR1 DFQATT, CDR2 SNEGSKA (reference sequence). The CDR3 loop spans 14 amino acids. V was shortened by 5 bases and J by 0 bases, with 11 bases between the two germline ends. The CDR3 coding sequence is TGCAGTGCTTCCCTCCGGAGCTCCTACAATGAGCAGTTCTTC. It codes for CSASLRSSYNEQFF.

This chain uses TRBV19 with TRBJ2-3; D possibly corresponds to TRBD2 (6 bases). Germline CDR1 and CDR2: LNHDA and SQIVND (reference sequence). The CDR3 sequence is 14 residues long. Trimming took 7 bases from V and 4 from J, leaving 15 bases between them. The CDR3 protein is CASKAGTLPDTQYF. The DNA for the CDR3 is TGTGCCAGTAAGGCCGGGACTCTCCCAGATACGCAGTATTTT.

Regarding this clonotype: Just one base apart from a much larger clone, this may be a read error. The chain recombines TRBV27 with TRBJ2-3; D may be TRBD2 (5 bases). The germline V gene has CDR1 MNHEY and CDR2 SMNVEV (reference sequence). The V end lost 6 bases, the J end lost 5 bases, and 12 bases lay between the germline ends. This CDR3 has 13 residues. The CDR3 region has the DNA TGTGCCAGCAGCCAAAGCGGTCGAGATACGCAGTATTTT. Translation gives CASSQSGRDTQYF.

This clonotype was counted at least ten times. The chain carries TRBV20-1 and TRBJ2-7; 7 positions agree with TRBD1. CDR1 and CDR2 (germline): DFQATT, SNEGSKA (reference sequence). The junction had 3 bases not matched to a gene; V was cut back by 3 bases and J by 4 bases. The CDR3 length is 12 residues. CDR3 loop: CSASGTAYEQYF. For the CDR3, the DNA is TGCAGTGCTAGCGGGACAGCTTACGAGCAGTACTTC.

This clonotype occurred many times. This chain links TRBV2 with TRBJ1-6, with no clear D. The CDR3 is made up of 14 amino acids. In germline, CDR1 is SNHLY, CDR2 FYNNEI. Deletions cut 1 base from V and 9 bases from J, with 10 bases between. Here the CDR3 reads CASSEDVGFSPLHF. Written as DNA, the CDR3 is TGTGCCAGCAGTGAAGATGTAGGGTTTTCACCCCTCCACTTT.

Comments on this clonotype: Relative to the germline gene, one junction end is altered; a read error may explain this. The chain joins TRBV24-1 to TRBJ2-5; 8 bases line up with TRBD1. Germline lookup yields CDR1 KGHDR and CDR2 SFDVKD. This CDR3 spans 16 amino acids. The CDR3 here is CSTSDYDRGGQETQYF. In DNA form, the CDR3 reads TGTTCCACCAGTGATTATGACAGGGGCGGACAAGAGACCCAGTACTTC.

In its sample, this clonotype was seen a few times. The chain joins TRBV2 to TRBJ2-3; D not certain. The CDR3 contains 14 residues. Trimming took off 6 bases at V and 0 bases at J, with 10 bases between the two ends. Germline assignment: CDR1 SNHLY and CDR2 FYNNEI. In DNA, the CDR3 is TGTGCCAGCAGAGTGCTGCCTAGCACAGATACGCAGTATTTT. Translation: CASRVLPSTDTQYF.

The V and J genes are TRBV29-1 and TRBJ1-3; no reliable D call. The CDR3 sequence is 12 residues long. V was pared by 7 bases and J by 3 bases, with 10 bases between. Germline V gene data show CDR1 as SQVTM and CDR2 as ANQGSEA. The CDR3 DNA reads TGCAGCGCCACCGACCTTGGAAACACCATATATTTT. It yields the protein CSATDLGNTIYF.

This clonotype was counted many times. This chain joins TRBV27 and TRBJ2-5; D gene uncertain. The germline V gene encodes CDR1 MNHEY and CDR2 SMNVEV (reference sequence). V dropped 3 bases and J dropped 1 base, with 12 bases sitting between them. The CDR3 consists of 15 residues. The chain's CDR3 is CASSFSRIRQETQYF. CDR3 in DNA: TGTGCCAGCAGTTTTAGTAGGATACGCCAAGAGACCCAGTACTTC.

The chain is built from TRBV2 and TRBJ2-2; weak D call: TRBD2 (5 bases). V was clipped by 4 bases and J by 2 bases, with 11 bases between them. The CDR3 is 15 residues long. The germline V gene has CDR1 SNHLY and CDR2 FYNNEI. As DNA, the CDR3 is TGTGCCAGCAGTGTGGAGAGGGTTAACACCGGGGAGCTGTTTTTT. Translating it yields CASSVERVNTGELFF.

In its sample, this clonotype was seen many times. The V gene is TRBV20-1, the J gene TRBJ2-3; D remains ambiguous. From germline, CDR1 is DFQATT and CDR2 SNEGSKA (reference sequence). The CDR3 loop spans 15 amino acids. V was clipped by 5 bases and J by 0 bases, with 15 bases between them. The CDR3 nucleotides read TGCAGTGCTCTAAGCCCCAGCCGAAGCACAGATACGCAGTATTTT. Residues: CSALSPSRSTDTQYF.

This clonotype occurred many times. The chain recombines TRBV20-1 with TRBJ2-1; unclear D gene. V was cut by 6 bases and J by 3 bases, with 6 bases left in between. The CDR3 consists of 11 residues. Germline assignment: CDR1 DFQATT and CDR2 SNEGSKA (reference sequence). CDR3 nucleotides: TGCAGTGCGTCCAACTACAATGAGCAGTTCTTC. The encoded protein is CSASNYNEQFF.

The CDR3 sequence is CASSQGQAGWENEQFF. The CDR3 DNA is TGTGCCAGCAGCCAGGGCCAAGCGGGATGGGAGAATGAGCAGTTCTTC. The genes are TRBV3-1 and TRBJ2-1; 7 nucleotides line up with TRBD2. CDR1 and CDR2 (germline): LGHDT, YNNKEL (reference sequence). V was clipped by 3 bases and J by 7 bases; unmatched bases: 12. The CDR3 runs 16 residues.

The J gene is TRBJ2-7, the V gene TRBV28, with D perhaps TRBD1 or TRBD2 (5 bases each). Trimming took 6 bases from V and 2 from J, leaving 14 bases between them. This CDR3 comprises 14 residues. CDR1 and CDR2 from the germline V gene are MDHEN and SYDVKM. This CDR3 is CASRKQVGAYEQYF. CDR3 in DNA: TGTGCCAGCAGGAAACAGGTGGGGGCCTACGAGCAGTACTTC.